A selection of T cell receptor beta chains follows, all from one sample in a study of blood T cell repertoires in COVID-19. TCRdb keeps only in-frame clones here, not all; method: immunoSEQ multiplex PCR. Of around 330,000 clones in the sample, 90% were seen once. Sequencing input: PBMCs or T cells enriched from blood (not recorded which). These receptor sequences come from a man aged 55-75 years who had recovered from COVID-19. CDR3s include the opening cysteine and the closing phenylalanine or tryptophan.

TRBJ2-5 | TRBV2 | CASRTSGSMETQYF
TRBJ1-4 | TRBV30 | CASRQGPIATNEKLFF
TRBJ2-3 | TRBV5-8 | CASPIGYGQLSLRSTDTQYF
TRBJ2-1 | TRBV2 | CASNPDGGLSEQFF
TRBJ2-2 | TRBV27 | CASRKDRNTGELFF
TRBJ2-7 | TRBV7-6 | CASSRPGTRNF
TRBJ1-5 | TRBV19 | CASSIARRGRWPQHF
TRBJ1-3 | TRBV5-5 | CASSLSGQGQPSGNTIYF
TRBJ1-4 | TRBV5-1 | CASSSDRGAATNEKLFF
TRBJ2-7 | TRBV19 | CASSSGQGFYEQYF
TRBJ1-2 | TRBV9 | CASTRQLQGDGYTF
TRBJ1-4 | TRBV30 | CAYAGTGEEKLFF
TRBJ1-1 | TRBV27 | CASRPTGQGEAFF
TRBJ2-1 | TRBV7-8 | CASSLHGGDNNEQFF
TRBJ2-7 | TRBV7-9 | CASSNRQGTSEQYF
TRBJ2-3 | TRBV5-1 | CASSLWDTTDTQYF
TRBJ1-1 | TRBV7-3 | CASSLRGQGYEAFF
TRBJ2-5 | TRBV5-6 | CASSVRASGGETQYF
TRBJ2-2 | TRBV7-8 | CASSFSGGAPGELFF
TRBJ2-1 | TRBV9 | CASSVGSGTYNEQFF
TRBJ1-2 | TRBV19 | CASSTVEVGLNYGYTF
TRBJ2-5 | TRBV11-1 | CASSLTVRGSPKTQYF
TRBJ2-2 | TRBV6-6 | CASSPRDTGELFF
TRBJ2-1 | TRBV6-5 | CASNTGTRGWNEQFF
TRBJ1-2 | TRBV6-4 | CASSAGQGGYGYTF
TRBJ2-7 | TRBV12-3/TRBV12-4 | CASGSGGGREQYF
TRBJ2-7 | TRBV29-1 | CSVSSGGEVLEQYF
TRBJ1-1 | TRBV11-2 | CASSVYRDRRPEAFF
TRBJ1-2 | TRBV2 | CASMEGLNYGYTF
TRBJ1-1 | TRBV7-3 | CASSLMGSAEAFF
TRBJ1-1 | TRBV13 | CASSLTANTEAFF
TRBJ1-1 | TRBV3-1/TRBV3-2 | CASSQGAGTGKAFF
TRBJ2-1 | TRBV19 | CASRGSERGGHAEQFF
TRBJ1-5 | TRBV10-3 | CAISESTGNQPQHF
TRBJ2-7 | TRBV5-4 | CASSFAGGASYEQYF
TRBJ1-2 | TRBV6-6 | CASSYPGQANYGYTF
TRBJ1-6 | TRBV18 | CASSPKTGASPLHF
TRBJ2-3 | TRBV19 | CASSPDRSTDTQYF
TRBJ1-1 | TRBV6-5 | CASSSPRGGSAEAFF